Listed below are T cell receptor beta chains from one sample, sequenced in a study of blood T cell repertoires in COVID-19. Profiled with immunoSEQ multiplex PCR; TCRdb holds only in-frame clones, not every one. Of hundreds of thousands of clones listed, roughly 90% are singletons. Source material: peripheral blood. Every receptor here comes from a man aged 18 to 30 with active or convalescent COVID-19. Each CDR3 is given with its conserved first and last residue. A D gene is named only where the DNA matches it firmly. A clone size is listed for some rows: how often the clone was seen (once, few, many), or a class if it is expanded.

j_call	v_call	clone_size	d_call	cdr3_nt	cdr3_aa
TRBJ1-4	TRBV9	-	TRBD1	TGTGCCAGCAGCCAAGGACAGGGGAGAGGTATGGAAAAACTGTTTTTT	CASSQGQGRGMEKLFF
TRBJ2-1	TRBV12-5	-	-	TGTGCTAGTGGTTTGGGCAGGGCTAACGAGCAGTTCTTC	CASGLGRANEQFF
TRBJ2-5	TRBV2	-	-	TGTGCCAGCAGTGAAATGGCTTCGGGGACCCAGTACTTC	CASSEMASGTQYF
TRBJ2-5	TRBV5-1	-	-	TGCGCCAGCAGCTTGGAGTGGCAGGGTGAGACCCAGTACTTC	CASSLEWQGETQYF
TRBJ1-2	TRBV6-5	few	-	TGTGCCAGCTTTTCAAGGGGGTATGGCTACACCTTC	CASFSRGYGYTF
TRBJ2-1	TRBV6-5	-	TRBD2	TGTGCCAGCAGCCGGACTAGCGGGGGATACAATGAGCAGTTCTTC	CASSRTSGGYNEQFF
TRBJ2-7	TRBV6-5	-	-	TGTGCCAGCGGGGCAGGATTTAGGAACGAGCAGTACTTC	CASGAGFRNEQYF
TRBJ2-7	TRBV7-9	-	TRBD2	TGTGCCAGCAGCTTACTAGCGGGAGGGTCCTACGAGCAGTACTTC	CASSLLAGGSYEQYF
TRBJ2-7	TRBV5-1	-	-	TGCGCCAGCAGCTCGACAGAGACTCTTCGGGAGCAGTACTTC	CASSSTETLREQYF
TRBJ1-1	TRBV13	-	TRBD1	TGTGCCAGCAGCTTAGGCGGGACAGTGAAAACTGAAGCTTTCTTT	CASSLGGTVKTEAFF
TRBJ2-4	TRBV6-2/TRBV6-3	-	-	TGTGCCAGCAGTTACTCGGAGAGGCGACTATGGTACTTC	CASSYSERRLWYF
TRBJ1-5	TRBV6-5	once	TRBD1	TGTGCCAGCAGAAAAACAGGGGGCGGTCAGCCCCAGCATTTT	CASRKTGGGQPQHF
TRBJ1-4	TRBV27	-	TRBD1	TGTGCCAGCAGTTTATCCCGGGACAGGGGCGAAAAACTGTTTTTT	CASSLSRDRGEKLFF
TRBJ1-1	TRBV10-3	-	-	TGTGCCATCAGTGATTTGGGCCGTGAAGCTTTCTTT	CAISDLGREAFF
TRBJ2-7	TRBV19	-	-	TGTGCCAGTAGCAATGGGGGAGGCTACGAGCAGTACTTC	CASSNGGGYEQYF
TRBJ1-1	TRBV29-1	-	-	TGCAGCGTTGACGAGGGAGGGAACACTGAAGCTTTCTTT	CSVDEGGNTEAFF
TRBJ2-1	TRBV28	-	TRBD2	TGTGCCAGCAGACTCCCTTTGGGGGAGGGCAATGAGCAGTTCTTC	CASRLPLGEGNEQFF
TRBJ1-2	TRBV6-6	-	-	TGTGCCAGCAGTTACGCTCAGGCCGAAGGCTACACCTTC	CASSYAQAEGYTF
TRBJ2-7	TRBV28	-	-	TGTGCCAGCAGTCAATTGGGAGTGGAAAGCTCCTACGAGCAGTACTTC	CASSQLGVESSYEQYF
TRBJ2-1	TRBV7-6	-	TRBD2	TGTGCCAGCAGCTTAAGGGCGGGAGGAGCAGACAATGAGCAGTTCTTC	CASSLRAGGADNEQFF
TRBJ2-1	TRBV2	-	TRBD1	TGTGCCAGCAGGTCCCGACAGGGGGCGAACAATGAGCAGTTCTTC	CASRSRQGANNEQFF
TRBJ1-2	TRBV2	few	-	TGTGCCAGCAGTGAAGCGAAGACGGGGAACTATGGCTACACCTTC	CASSEAKTGNYGYTF
TRBJ2-7	TRBV18	-	-	TGTGCCAGCTCACCAAACAGGGTTTCCTCCTACGAGCAGTACTTC	CASSPNRVSSYEQYF
TRBJ1-1	TRBV9	-	-	TGTGCCAGCAGCGTAGAGGCGGGTAACACTGAAGCTTTCTTT	CASSVEAGNTEAFF
TRBJ2-5	TRBV5-6	-	-	TGTGCCAGCAGCCAATACAGACAGCAAGAGACCCAGTACTTC	CASSQYRQQETQYF
TRBJ2-5	TRBV5-5	few	-	TGTGCCAGCAGCTTGTCGGTACGGACAAACCAAGAGACCCAGTACTTC	CASSLSVRTNQETQYF
TRBJ1-1	TRBV27	-	-	TGTGCCAGCAGCCAGGGAACTGAAGCTTTCTTT	CASSQGTEAFF
TRBJ2-3	TRBV28	-	-	TGTGCCAGCAGTTCCCCTTACACCAGCACAGATACGCAGTATTTT	CASSSPYTSTDTQYF
TRBJ2-3	TRBV10-1	-	-	TGCGCCAGCAGTTCGCACCTCCCAGCGCAGTATTTT	CASSSHLPAQYF
TRBJ1-1	TRBV5-5	-	-	TGTGCCAGCAGCCGCCAACAGGGCTTGAACACTGAAGCTTTCTTT	CASSRQQGLNTEAFF
TRBJ1-4	TRBV15	-	-	TGTGCCACCAGACCCGGGACTTTTAATGAAAAACTGTTTTTT	CATRPGTFNEKLFF
TRBJ2-1	TRBV7-2	-	TRBD2	TGTGCCAGTCGAACCCCGGGACTAGCGGGGGATCCCCTGTTCTTC	CASRTPGLAGDPLFF
TRBJ2-5	TRBV5-1	-	-	TGCGCCAGCGGGAGAGTAGTGTTAGACAAAGAGACCCAGTACTTC	CASGRVVLDKETQYF
TRBJ2-2	TRBV2	-	-	TGTGCCAGCAGGGGGGACTACACCGGGGAGCTGTTTTTT	CASRGDYTGELFF
TRBJ1-6	TRBV3-1/TRBV3-2	few	-	TGTGCCAGCAGCCAAGATCCCCCGGGAAGCGGTTCACCCCTCCACTTT	CASSQDPPGSGSPLHF
TRBJ2-7	TRBV24-1	-	-	TGTGCCACCAGTGATTCAGGGGTCCCCTACGAGCAGTACTTC	CATSDSGVPYEQYF
TRBJ2-7	TRBV28	-	TRBD2	TGTGCCAGCAGTACAGGCGGGGGAACCTACGAGCAGTACTTC	CASSTGGGTYEQYF
TRBJ2-1	TRBV7-9	-	TRBD2	TGTGCCAGCAGTTCTACTCACACGACTAGCGGGAGTTTGAATGAGCAGTTCTTC	CASSSTHTTSGSLNEQFF
TRBJ2-7	TRBV19	-	TRBD2	TGTGCCAGTAGTATAGGCCGGAGCGGGAGACCCTCCTACGAGCAGTACTTC	CASSIGRSGRPSYEQYF
TRBJ2-6	TRBV3-1/TRBV3-2	-	-	TGTGCCAGCACCTCCTCTGGGGCCAACGTCCTGACTTTC	CASTSSGANVLTF
TRBJ1-4	TRBV28	-	-	TGTGCCAGCAGACAAGAAAAACTGTTTTTT	CASRQEKLFF
TRBJ1-4	TRBV27	-	TRBD1	TGTGCCAGCAGAGCGTCAGGGGGCTATGAAAAACTGTTTTTT	CASRASGGYEKLFF
TRBJ1-3	TRBV6-5	-	-	TGTGCCAGCAGTTACACCGGGGGTGGTGGAAACACCATATATTTT	CASSYTGGGGNTIYF
TRBJ1-2	TRBV29-1	-	TRBD1	TGCAGCGTTGTTAAGGGGGCATCTCGGAACTATGGCTACACCTTC	CSVVKGASRNYGYTF
TRBJ1-2	TRBV3-1/TRBV3-2	-	TRBD1	TGTGCCAGCAGCCAAGAGCGGGGCGGGACAGGGTCGCGTGGCTACACCTTC	CASSQERGGTGSRGYTF
TRBJ2-7	TRBV6-1	once	-	TGTGCCAGCAGTGACGCCGGGGGACCTTACGAGCAGTACTTC	CASSDAGGPYEQYF
TRBJ1-1	TRBV13	-	-	TGTGCCAGCAGCCCCCAGCCTCCACAACAGGAAGCTTTCTTT	CASSPQPPQQEAFF
TRBJ2-7	TRBV9	-	TRBD1	TGTGCCAGCAGCCCTACCCCGGACAGGGGCTACGAGCAGTACTTC	CASSPTPDRGYEQYF
TRBJ2-3	TRBV11-2	-	-	TGTGCCAGCAGCTTAGAAACTGTCTTTCGAGGTTTCACAGATACGCAGTATTTT	CASSLETVFRGFTDTQYF
TRBJ2-3	TRBV3-1/TRBV3-2	-	TRBD2	TGTGCCAGCAGCCAAGGCGGGGGGCCACTGTATACGCAGTATTTT	CASSQGGGPLYTQYF
TRBJ1-2	TRBV15	-	-	TGTGCCACCAGCAGAGATAGCGGGAAACCCCCTTATGGCTACACCTTC	CATSRDSGKPPYGYTF
TRBJ2-1	TRBV12-3/TRBV12-4	-	-	TGTGCCAGCAGTGATCGGGGTGAGCAGTTCTTC	CASSDRGEQFF